The T cell receptor beta chain described here comes from a study of cytomegalovirus exposure and HLA in healthy donors. Findings of the study overall: When presence/absence was analysed, sequencing depth was taken to be roughly uniform across donors.

The PCR was carried out with 60 Vbeta primers and 13 Jbeta primers. The data were produced by immunoSEQ multiplex PCR, yet TCRdb's version contains in-frame clones alone and is incomplete. The top ten clones hold approximately 0.73% of a sample with 160,000 or so clones, about 80% of them seen once. This clone appeared a single time. As yet, its antigen is unknown. At one boundary the junction diverges from the germline segment, which might be a read error. This TCR came from a woman aged 40 to 49 in good health and CMV-seronegative. Sequenced input: PBMCs.

DNA of the CDR3: TGTGCCAGCAGCCCCTCGCCTGCGGACTTC. This translates into CASSPSPADF. The gene calls are TRBV7-8 and TRBJ2-5; D is ambiguous. Germline V gene data show CDR1 as SGHVS and CDR2 as FQNEAQ. The CDR3 has 10 amino acids.